This T cell receptor beta chain emerged from a study of T-cell reconstitution after alpha-beta-depleted transplantation in children. For TCRbeta, the library was prepared with unique molecular identifiers. TCRdb passed the PCR reads through MiXCR, listing each CDR3 protein once. This sample carries around 480,000 distinct CDR3 sequences, approximately 29% of them seen once, and the ten largest clones take around 2.5%. This CDR3 has 15 residues. Germline V gene lookup returns CDR1 ENHRY and CDR2 SYGVKD. The ends were cut back, 4 bases at V and 1 base at J, with 13 bases in the middle. The specimen comprised PBMCs from the stem cell graft donor, sampled from the stem cell graft. The gene calls are TRBV10-3 and TRBJ1-1; the D gene is possibly TRBD1 (5 bases). The sequence was collected from a human donor who donated a stem cell graft to a child with aplastic anemia. The CDR3 DNA reads as TGTGCCATCAGTGGGGACTTATTGACGAACACTGAAGCTTTCTTT. It specifies CAISGDLLTNTEAFF.